This passage covers 21 T cell receptor beta chains from one sample sequenced in a study of blood T cell repertoires in COVID-19. Here immunoSEQ multiplex PCR was the method, and the copy in TCRdb shows in-frame clones only, minus some. Among 100,000 to 120,000 clones, 82% were seen once, and the ten largest hold just over 15%. Input material: peripheral blood. These receptors all come from an elderly woman with acute or convalescent COVID-19.

The sample holds one count of this clone. The V gene is TRBV2, the J gene TRBJ2-3; 7 nucleotides agree with TRBD2. Germline assignment: CDR1 SNHLY and CDR2 FYNNEI. The junction had 11 bases not matched to a gene; V was cut back by 6 bases and J by 8 bases. This CDR3 comprises 14 residues. The CDR3 DNA reads as TGTGCCAGCAGCGACGGCGGGGGAATGGGTACGCAGTATTTT. This sequence encodes CASSDGGGMGTQYF.

The chain couples TRBV12-3 or TRBV12-4 to TRBJ1-5; D unclear. This CDR3 has 12 residues. Trimming shortened V by 4 bases and J by 5 bases, and 6 bases separated the two germline ends. The CDR3 here is CASSWGDQPQHF. CDR3 in DNA: TGTGCCAGCAGTTGGGGAGATCAGCCCCAGCATTTT.

Here the CDR3 DNA reads TGTGCCAGTAGTATTCAGGGCCCGACGAACACCGGGGAGCTGTTTTTT. Translating it yields CASSIQGPTNTGELFF. This sequence joins TRBV19 and TRBJ2-2; a possible D gene is TRBD1 (5 bases). V was shortened by 3 bases and J by 0 bases, with 11 bases between the two germline ends. The CDR3 sequence is 16 residues long. CDR1 is LNHDA and CDR2 is SQIVND in the germline V gene (reference sequence).

The genes are TRBV29-1 and TRBJ2-3; D is possibly TRBD2 (6 bases). CDR1 SQVTM and CDR2 ANQGSEA come from the germline V gene. This CDR3 comprises 14 residues. Trimming removed 2 bases from V and 1 base from J, with 10 bases in between. CDR3 amino acids: CSVERTMGTDTQYF. Here the CDR3 DNA reads TGCAGCGTTGAAAGGACTATGGGCACAGATACGCAGTATTTT.

The V and J genes are TRBV5-1 and TRBJ2-7; the match to TRBD2 covers 7 bases. The CDR3 loop spans 15 amino acids. J gave up 4 bases and V 2 bases, and 9 bases lay outside the gene matches. Germline CDR1 and CDR2: SGHRS and YFSETQ. The CDR3 sequence: CASSFFTSGVYEQYF. CDR3 DNA sequence: TGCGCCAGCAGCTTCTTTACCAGCGGGGTGTACGAGCAGTACTTC. The variable domain in full, completed from reference TRBV5-1 and TRBJ2-7, reads KAGVTQTPRYLIKTRGQQVTLSCSPISGHRSVSWYQQTPGQGLQFLFEYFSETQRNKGNFPGRFSGRQFSNSRSEMNVSTLELGDSALYLCASSFFTSGVYEQYFGPGTRLTVT.

The chain employs TRBV6-5 and TRBJ2-1; 11 nucleotides match TRBD2. The CDR3 is 14 amino acids. In germline, CDR1 is MNHEY, CDR2 SVGAGI. J gave up 10 bases and V 5 bases, and 7 bases lay outside the gene matches. CDR3 loop: CASSLLAGVGEQFF. CDR3 nucleotide sequence: TGTGCCAGCAGTCTACTAGCGGGAGTCGGGGAGCAGTTCTTC.

This rearrangement joins TRBV13 to TRBJ2-5; 7 bases align to TRBD1. Germline CDR1 PRHDT, CDR2 FYEKMQ (reference sequence). J gave up 5 bases and V 2 bases, and 8 bases lay outside the gene matches. The CDR3 consists of 15 residues. The CDR3 protein is CASSLSKGAWETQYF. The CDR3 region has the DNA TGTGCCAGCAGCTTATCAAAGGGGGCATGGGAGACCCAGTACTTC.

The count of this clone is one. The rearrangement links TRBV7-6 to TRBJ2-7, with a weak D call TRBD2 (6 bases). Trimming pared 1 base from V and 3 bases from J, leaving 13 bases between. The germline gives CDR1 SGHVS, CDR2 FNYEAQ. The CDR3 extends over 15 amino acids. For the CDR3, the DNA is TGTGCCAGCAGCTTAGATACGGGAGTTCTCTACGAGCAGTACTTC. Residues: CASSLDTGVLYEQYF.

The chain carries TRBV7-6 and TRBJ2-1; D perhaps matches TRBD1 (6 bases). The CDR3 has 15 amino acids. CDR1 is SGHVS, CDR2 FNYEAQ, per germline. Between the trimmed V and J ends, which lost 6 bases and 7 bases, there was a span of 19 bases. Here the CDR3 reads CASRPRGRSLNEQFF. CDR3 bases: TGTGCCAGCAGGCCCAGGGGTAGGAGTTTGAATGAGCAGTTCTTC.

The rearrangement uses TRBV27 and TRBJ1-2; possibly TRBD1 for D (5 bases). The germline V gene has CDR1 MNHEY and CDR2 SMNVEV (reference sequence). V was trimmed by 5 bases and J by 4 bases, leaving 17 bases between them. The CDR3 spans 15 residues. CDR3 amino acids: CASSTRVSGSYGYTF. The CDR3 bases are TGTGCCAGCAGTACCAGGGTGAGCGGGTCCTATGGCTACACCTTC.

This chain joins TRBV2 and TRBJ1-2; 9 bases map to TRBD1. After removal of 7 bases from V and 7 bases from J, the junction contained 10 bases not matched to a gene. The CDR3 has 14 amino acids. Germline CDR1 SNHLY, CDR2 FYNNEI. CDR3 nucleotides: TGTGCCAGCATCTCCTCGACAGGGGGTTTTGGCTACACCTTC. This codes for CASISSTGGFGYTF.

The rearrangement links TRBV30 to TRBJ2-1, with no clear D. Trimming left V 1 base short and J 0 bases short, with 13 bases between. Germline V CDR1 and CDR2: GTSNPN, SVGIG (reference sequence). The CDR3 has 16 amino acids. Written as DNA, the CDR3 is TGTGCCTGGAGTGCAATAATTTCCAGCTCCTACAATGAGCAGTTCTTC. Its protein product is CAWSAIISSSYNEQFF.

V usage is TRBV30 and J usage is TRBJ1-5, with TRBD1 identical over 12 bases. The CDR3 runs to 15 residues. The V gene end was trimmed by 4 bases and the J gene end by 6 bases; junction bases not matched to a gene: 7. The germline gives CDR1 GTSNPN, CDR2 SVGIG (reference sequence). CDR3 in amino acids: CAWKGQGAWGQPQHF. CDR3 in DNA: TGTGCCTGGAAGGGACAGGGGGCTTGGGGTCAGCCCCAGCATTTT.

The gene calls are TRBV5-4 and TRBJ2-3; 9 bases fit TRBD1. With 4 bases clipped from V and 2 bases from J, the junction kept 5 bases outside the gene matches. This CDR3 spans 15 amino acids. From germline, CDR1 is SGHNT and CDR2 YYREEE (reference sequence). The CDR3 DNA follows: TGTGCCAGCAGCCGGGGGACAGGGCTCACAGATACGCAGTATTTT. Translating gives CASSRGTGLTDTQYF.

The chain recombines TRBV5-1 with TRBJ2-5; 8 nucleotides agree with TRBD1. CDR1 SGHRS and CDR2 YFSETQ come from the germline V gene. Unmatched junction bases numbered 5, after V lost 0 bases and J lost 4 bases. The CDR3 consists of 15 residues. The CDR3 nucleotides are TGCGCCAGCAGCTTGGATCGTCAGGGGGCAGAGACCCAGTACTTC. This encodes CASSLDRQGAETQYF.

The chain has TRBV6-5 and TRBJ1-1, with a tentative D call TRBD1 (6 bases). Deletions cut 6 bases from V and 1 base from J, with 12 bases between. This CDR3 is 14 amino acids long. Germline V gene sequence: CDR1 MNHEY, CDR2 SVGAGI. This chain's CDR3 is CASRQGQKNTEAFF. In nucleotides, the CDR3 is TGTGCCAGCAGACAAGGACAGAAGAACACTGAAGCTTTCTTT.

The rearrangement links TRBV7-9 to TRBJ2-3, with D possibly matching TRBD2 (5 bases). Germline assignment: CDR1 SEHNR and CDR2 FQNEAQ (reference sequence). V lost 1 base and J lost 0, with 8 bases in between. The CDR3 contains 15 residues. In DNA, the CDR3 is TGTGCCAGCAGCTTAGGGGGAGCCAGCACAGATACGCAGTATTTT. Protein: CASSLGGASTDTQYF.

The rearrangement links TRBV11-2 to TRBJ2-3; 13 bases map to TRBD2. V lost 6 bases to trimming and J lost 2 bases; unmatched junction nucleotides: 2. The CDR3 loop spans 15 amino acids. Per germline, CDR1 SGHAT and CDR2 FQNNGV. CDR3 nucleotides: TGTGCCAGCAGGGGGACTAGCGGGGACACAGATACGCAGTATTTT. It translates to CASRGTSGDTDTQYF.

This clone was detected a few times. This sequence joins TRBV10-3 and TRBJ2-7; D is unclear. Trimming pared 0 bases from V and 7 bases from J, leaving 13 bases between. The CDR3 is made up of 14 amino acids. Germline V gene sequence: CDR1 ENHRY, CDR2 SYGVKD. The chain's CDR3 is CAISESTDRDEQYF. As DNA, the CDR3 is TGTGCCATCAGTGAGTCAACTGATCGTGATGAGCAGTACTTC.

This sequence joins TRBV28 and TRBJ2-7; 8 bases agree with TRBD1. The CDR3 length is 15 residues. V shed 3 bases, J shed 4 bases, and the junction held 8 bases outside the gene matches. The germline gives CDR1 MDHEN, CDR2 SYDVKM. The CDR3 bases are TGTGCCAGCAGTTTCCTGGGACAGGAAAGGTACGAGCAGTACTTC. This gives the protein CASSFLGQERYEQYF.

The V gene is TRBV29-1, the J gene TRBJ1-4, with D perhaps TRBD1 (5 bases). Trimming stripped 5 bases from V and 5 bases from J, with 12 bases between. Germline CDR1 is SQVTM and CDR2 is ANQGSEA. The CDR3 runs 13 residues. CDR3 bases: TGCAGCGTTAGGGGACTTTTAAATGAAAAACTGTTTTTT. Its translation is CSVRGLLNEKLFF.